The next 16 T cell receptor beta chains were all read from a single sample in a study of regulatory dendritic cells for organ transplantation. TCRdb keeps only in-frame clones here, not all; method: immunoSEQ multiplex PCR. This repertoire shows some 29,000 clones, around 84% found once; its top ten account for less than 0.11%. The sample was naive CD4+ T cells from blood. Subset of the sample: CD45RA+ naive T cells. These receptor sequences come from a human donor in good health.

The chain carries TRBV6-5 and TRBJ1-1; 7 positions match TRBD1. This CDR3 comprises 13 residues. Germline CDR1 and CDR2: MNHEY and SVGAGI. Losses at the gene ends were 6 bases for V and 1 base for J; bases not matched to a gene: 2. The CDR3 nucleotides are TGTGCCAGCAGCTGGACAGGGAACACTGAAGCTTTCTTT. Its translation: CASSWTGNTEAFF.

The chain joins TRBV11-3 to TRBJ1-5; D is unresolved. Germline CDR1 is SGHNT and CDR2 is YENEEA. Trimming left V 5 bases short and J 0 bases short, with 5 bases between. The CDR3 has 13 residues. The CDR3 coding sequence is TGTGCCAGCAGCCTGTATAGCAATCAGCCCCAGCATTTT. As protein: CASSLYSNQPQHF.

This chain connects TRBV6-5 to TRBJ1-2, with a tentative D call TRBD1 (5 bases). Looked up from germline, CDR1 is MNHEY and CDR2 is SVGAGI. With 5 bases removed from V and 6 bases from J, the gap between germline ends came to 16 bases. The CDR3 sequence is 14 residues long. The CDR3 DNA reads as TGTGCCAGCAGTGAAGTGGGGCAGCTAGATGGCTACACCTTC. Translated, it gives CASSEVGQLDGYTF.

This clone was recorded once. This chain uses TRBV6-5 with TRBJ1-3; possibly TRBD1 for D (6 bases). The CDR3 runs 14 residues. Between the trimmed V and J ends, which lost 6 bases and 0 bases, there was a span of 9 bases. CDR1 and CDR2 (germline): MNHEY, SVGAGI. The CDR3 sequence: CASRDSSSGNTIYF. The CDR3 DNA is TGTGCCAGCAGGGACAGCTCCTCTGGAAACACCATATATTTT.

This clone came up once. The chain has TRBV5-1 and TRBJ1-2; D is undetermined. Per germline, CDR1 SGHRS and CDR2 YFSETQ. Trimming took off 2 bases at V and 4 bases at J, with 6 bases between the two ends. The CDR3 has 12 residues. Here the CDR3 reads CASSFESYGYTF. In DNA form, the CDR3 reads TGCGCCAGCAGCTTTGAGTCCTATGGCTACACCTTC.

This sequence joins TRBV5-1 and TRBJ1-2; a possible D gene is TRBD1 (6 bases). Germline CDR1 is SGHRS and CDR2 is YFSETQ. The CDR3 is made up of 15 amino acids. Trimming took 0 bases from V and 1 from J, leaving 10 bases between them. The CDR3 DNA reads as TGCGCCAGCAGCTTGGAACAGGGATATAACTATGGCTACACCTTC. Translation gives CASSLEQGYNYGYTF.

The V and J genes are TRBV25-1 and TRBJ2-7; possible D gene TRBD2, 5 bases. V was trimmed by 1 base and J by 6 bases, leaving 13 bases between them. This CDR3 region has 14 residues. CDR1 MGHDK and CDR2 SYGVNS come from the germline V gene. In DNA form, the CDR3 reads TGTGCCAGCAGTGAATTTCGGGGATTGGGCGAGCAGTACTTC. This translates into CASSEFRGLGEQYF.

The chain recombines TRBV18 with TRBJ2-5, with 8 bases that match TRBD1. The J call may be incorrect, as the DNA end agrees better with TRBJ2-7. Germline CDR1 reads KGHSH; CDR2 reads LQKENI. The CDR3 loop spans 16 amino acids. The CDR3 nucleotides are TGTGCCAGCTCACCACCCCCTAGGACAGGGTCGGGCGAGCAGTACTTC. Encoded protein: CASSPPPRTGSGEQYF.

V gene TRBV6-1 combines with J gene TRBJ2-3, with D possibly TRBD2 on 6 matching bases. The germline V gene has CDR1 MNHNS and CDR2 SASEGT. The V and J ends lost 2 bases and 3 bases respectively, with 6 bases between them. The CDR3 contains 13 residues. CDR3 bases: TGTGCCAGCAGTGAACGGGGGACAGATACGCAGTATTTT. Protein: CASSERGTDTQYF.

The CDR3 coding sequence is TGTGCCAGCAGTGGCCAGGGTGCAGATACGCAGTATTTT. This gives the protein CASSGQGADTQYF. The genes are TRBV6-1 and TRBJ2-3; maybe TRBD1 (5 bases). Germline CDR1 reads MNHNS; CDR2 reads SASEGT. The CDR3 is made up of 13 amino acids. Trimming stripped 4 bases from V and 4 bases from J, with 9 bases between.

The rearrangement uses TRBV10-3 and TRBJ2-1; 7 bases line up with TRBD2. The V segment lost 10 bases and the J segment 8 bases; nucleotides outside the gene matches: 11. The CDR3 is 13 residues long. Germline V CDR1 and CDR2: ENHRY, SYGVKD. The CDR3: CATQLERGDEQFF. CDR3 nucleotide sequence: TGTGCCACCCAATTGGAGCGGGGAGATGAGCAGTTCTTC.

V usage is TRBV19 and J usage is TRBJ1-2, with 8 bases matching TRBD1. Per the germline V gene, CDR1 is LNHDA and CDR2 is SQIVND (reference sequence). V dropped 4 bases and J dropped 6; count of bases not matched to a gene: 7. This CDR3 spans 14 amino acids. CDR3 region: CASSTRQGTNGYTF. As DNA, the CDR3 is TGTGCCAGTAGTACCCGACAGGGGACGAATGGCTACACCTTC.

This clone appeared a few times. V usage is TRBV29-1 and J usage is TRBJ1-6, with a tentative D call TRBD1 (6 bases). CDR3 size: 13 residues. V was shortened by 6 bases and J by 14 bases, with 20 bases between the two germline ends. Germline CDR1 is SQVTM and CDR2 is ANQGSEA. CDR3 bases: TGCAGCGTAGCTGGACAGCCCGATGATTCCCTCCACTTT. It translates to CSVAGQPDDSLHF.

This clone was detected only once. The rearrangement uses TRBV6-6 and TRBJ1-3, with a possible D match to TRBD1 (6 bases). Germline lookup yields CDR1 MNHNY and CDR2 SVGAGI (reference sequence). V was shortened by 4 bases and J by 0 bases, with 13 bases between the two germline ends. The CDR3 sequence is 16 residues long. CDR3 nucleotides: TGTGCCAGCAGTTTTAGGACAGCCCTCTCTGGAAACACCATATATTTT. Translating it yields CASSFRTALSGNTIYF.

The rearrangement joins TRBV5-1 to TRBJ2-5; perhaps TRBD2 as D (5 bases). This CDR3 spans 19 amino acids. Trimming shortened V by 0 bases and J by 1 base, and 22 bases separated the two germline ends. Germline lookup yields CDR1 SGHRS and CDR2 YFSETQ. CDR3 sequence: CASSLEIPRSREFQETQYF. The CDR3 DNA is TGCGCCAGCAGCTTGGAAATCCCCCGGTCTAGGGAGTTCCAAGAGACCCAGTACTTC. Complete variable domain (other parts from reference TRBV5-1 and TRBJ2-5): KAGVTQTPRYLIKTRGQQVTLSCSPISGHRSVSWYQQTPGQGLQFLFEYFSETQRNKGNFPGRFSGRQFSNSRSEMNVSTLELGDSALYLCASSLEIPRSREFQETQYFGPGTRLLVL.

The genes are TRBV7-3 and TRBJ1-2; a possible D gene is TRBD1 (5 bases). Trimming left V 5 bases short and J 4 bases short, with 14 bases between. The CDR3 runs 14 residues. From germline, CDR1 is SGHTA and CDR2 FQGTGA. CDR3 in DNA: TGTGCCAGCAGCCCCACACAGGCCAGCTATGGCTACACCTTC. Amino acids: CASSPTQASYGYTF.